The 24 T cell receptor beta chains in this list originate from one sample, sequenced in a study of shared clonotypes between healthy human individuals. Generated by immunoSEQ multiplex PCR, the TCRdb table keeps only in-frame clones and is missing some. The sample lists roughly 1 million clones, around 76% occurring once. Sequencing was performed on memory CD4+ T cells sorted from blood. Indicated subset: CD45RA-negative fraction. These TCRs come from a young man in good health.

The chain employs TRBV29-1 and TRBJ2-7, with 7 bases identical to TRBD2. V shed 3 bases and J 7 bases; nucleotides not matched to a gene: 6. CDR1 is SQVTM and CDR2 is ANQGSEA in the germline V gene. The CDR3 spans 12 residues. The CDR3 coding sequence is TGCAGCGTTGACGGCGGGAGAAGAGAGCAGTACTTC. Amino acid sequence: CSVDGGRREQYF.

The CDR3 spells CASSLSPLVQETQYF. The CDR3 nucleotides read TGCGCCAGCAGCCTCAGCCCTTTAGTCCAAGAGACCCAGTACTTC. The chain combines TRBV5-1 with TRBJ2-5; D remains unclear. The ends were cut back, 4 bases at V and 1 base at J, with 14 bases in the middle. The CDR3 is made up of 15 amino acids. Germline lookup yields CDR1 SGHRS and CDR2 YFSETQ.

The V and J genes are TRBV5-1 and TRBJ2-2; 7 positions agree with TRBD2. The germline gives CDR1 SGHRS, CDR2 YFSETQ. The CDR3 is 14 amino acids. The V and J ends lost 7 bases and 7 bases, in that order; junction bases with no gene match: 10. The CDR3 reads CASSPGASGGELFF. DNA of the CDR3: TGCGCCAGCTCCCCTGGGGCTAGCGGCGGGGAGCTGTTTTTT.

DNA for the CDR3: TGTGCCAGCAGCAGTCAAGGGACTAGCGGAATAGAGCAGTTCTTC. This codes for CASSSQGTSGIEQFF. This chain joins TRBV7-2 and TRBJ2-1; 11 bases match TRBD2. The CDR3 runs 15 residues. V shed 5 bases and J 10 bases; nucleotides not matched to a gene: 10. Germline values: CDR1 SGHTA, CDR2 FQGNSA.

The CDR3 region is CASSLEGGVGNIQYF. The CDR3 nucleotides are TGTGCCAGCAGCTTAGAAGGCGGGGTCGGAAACATTCAGTACTTC. The chain employs TRBV11-1 and TRBJ2-4; D possibly corresponds to TRBD2 (6 bases). Germline lookup yields CDR1 SGHAT and CDR2 FQDESV (reference sequence). The CDR3 is made up of 15 amino acids. Trimming stripped 1 base from V and 6 bases from J, with 13 bases between. Complete variable domain (other parts from reference TRBV11-1 and TRBJ2-4): EAEVAQSPRYKITEKSQAVAFWCDPISGHATLYWYRQILGQGPELLVQFQDESVVDDSQLPKDRFSAERLKGVDSTLKIQPAELGDSAMYLCASSLEGGVGNIQYFGAGTRLSVL.

This rearrangement joins TRBV7-6 to TRBJ2-7, with D perhaps TRBD1 or TRBD2 (5 bases each). V was pared by 1 base and J by 3 bases, with 19 bases between. Looked up from germline, CDR1 is SGHVS and CDR2 is FNYEAQ. The CDR3 extends over 17 amino acids. The CDR3 coding sequence is TGTGCCAGCAGCTTAGGGGACGTGTTTGTGCTGGACTACGAGCAGTACTTC. Translated, it gives CASSLGDVFVLDYEQYF.

This clone was counted ten times or more. V is TRBV7-2 and J is TRBJ2-2, with TRBD2 matching 7 bases. CDR3 length: 11 residues. The V gene's germline CDR1 is SGHTA and CDR2 FQGNSA. After removal of 11 bases from V and 7 bases from J, the junction contained 4 bases not matched to a gene. CDR3 sequence: CAGRDNGELFF. DNA for the CDR3: TGTGCCGGGAGGGATAACGGGGAGCTGTTTTTT.

The CDR3 DNA is TGTGCCAGCAGTTCTAAGACAGGGGGCGGTGGGACTGAAGCTTTCTTT. Its protein product is CASSSKTGGGGTEAFF. The chain uses TRBV5-4 and TRBJ1-1; 10 bases are a match to TRBD1. Trimming cost V 5 bases and J 5 bases; bases outside gene matches: 12. The CDR3 is made up of 16 amino acids. Per the germline V gene, CDR1 is SGHNT and CDR2 is YYREEE (reference sequence).

The V gene is TRBV30, the J gene TRBJ2-5, with D unresolved. Germline CDR1 GTSNPN, CDR2 SVGIG (reference sequence). The CDR3 consists of 13 residues. V lost 4 bases, J lost 1 base, and 10 bases lay in between. CDR3 loop: CAWTRNFQETQYF. The DNA of the CDR3 is TGTGCCTGGACACGGAACTTCCAAGAGACCCAGTACTTC.

V and J are TRBV28 and TRBJ1-2; a weak D match, TRBD1 (5 bases). Trimming took 2 bases from V and 4 from J, leaving 14 bases between them. The CDR3 totals 15 residues. Germline-derived CDR1 and CDR2 are MDHEN and SYDVKM. The CDR3 reads CASSLGSGGSYGYTF. The CDR3 DNA is TGTGCCAGCAGTTTAGGGTCCGGGGGGAGCTATGGCTACACCTTC.

The chain joins TRBV7-2 to TRBJ1-5; D is undetermined. Germline-derived CDR1 and CDR2 are SGHTA and FQGNSA. Trimming shortened V by 5 bases and J by 0 bases, and 11 bases separated the two germline ends. The CDR3 sequence is 15 residues long. This chain's CDR3 is CASSPRWGSNQPQHF. CDR3 in DNA: TGTGCCAGCAGCCCCCGCTGGGGTAGCAATCAGCCCCAGCATTTT.

The chain recombines TRBV12-5 with TRBJ2-2, with D uncertain. Trimming shortened V by 0 bases and J by 4 bases, and 3 bases separated the two germline ends. The CDR3 is 13 amino acids. The germline gives CDR1 LGHNT, CDR2 FRNRAP. CDR3 sequence: CASGLVATGELFF. For the CDR3, the DNA is TGTGCTAGTGGTTTGGTGGCCACCGGGGAGCTGTTTTTT. Filled out from reference TRBV12-5 and TRBJ2-2, the complete variable domain reads DARVTQTPRHKVTEMGQEVTMRCQPILGHNTVFWYRQTMMQGLELLAYFRNRAPLDDSGMPKDRFSAEMPDATLATLKIQPSEPRDSAVYFCASGLVATGELFFGEGSRLTVL.

This clone showed up many times. The chain couples TRBV25-1 to TRBJ1-1, with D possibly matching TRBD1 (5 bases). The CDR3 totals 14 residues. Trimming pared 4 bases from V and 2 bases from J, leaving 11 bases between. Germline V gene data show CDR1 as MGHDK and CDR2 as SYGVNS. Here the CDR3 reads CASSGSGQNTEAFF. CDR3 DNA sequence: TGTGCCAGCAGTGGATCAGGACAAAACACTGAAGCTTTCTTT.

The chain links TRBV30 to TRBJ2-1; 12 bases are shared with TRBD2. CDR1 and CDR2 from the germline V gene are GTSNPN and SVGIG (reference sequence). CDR3 length: 14 residues. The V gene end was trimmed by 4 bases and the J gene end by 6 bases; junction bases not matched to a gene: 4. The CDR3 sequence is CAWNPSGGGNEQFF. The CDR3 coding sequence is TGTGCCTGGAACCCTAGCGGGGGGGGCAATGAGCAGTTCTTC.

The sample holds a few counts of this clone. V and J are TRBV6-5 and TRBJ1-1; TRBD1 might be the D (6 bases). V shed 4 bases and J shed 3 bases, with 9 bases lying between them. The CDR3 spans 13 residues. CDR1 and CDR2 (germline): MNHEY, SVGAGI. The CDR3 loop is CASSFGQYTEAFF. The CDR3, as DNA: TGTGCCAGCAGTTTCGGACAGTACACTGAAGCTTTCTTT.

The V gene is TRBV5-3, the J gene TRBJ1-1; TRBD1 matches at 9 bases. Being an ORF, TRBV5-3 has a function that is uncertain. CDR3 size: 16 residues. After removal of 0 bases from V and 3 bases from J, the junction contained 6 bases not matched to a gene. The CDR3 bases are TGTGCCAGAAGCTTGGCGGACAGGGGATTGGACACTGAAGCTTTCTTT. This translates into CARSLADRGLDTEAFF.

The chain links TRBV10-3 to TRBJ2-1; tentatively, D is TRBD1 (6 bases). V gave up 6 bases and J gave up 12 bases, with 18 bases separating them. The CDR3 totals 13 residues. CDR1 ENHRY and CDR2 SYGVKD come from the germline V gene. CDR3: CAIRDSPGSGQFF. The CDR3 DNA follows: TGTGCCATCAGGGACAGCCCCGGGTCTGGGCAGTTCTTC.

This chain links TRBV30 with TRBJ2-2; no reliable D call. V was clipped by 2 bases and J by 3 bases, with 10 bases between them. This CDR3 region has 14 residues. The germline V gene has CDR1 GTSNPN and CDR2 SVGIG (reference sequence). The CDR3 DNA reads as TGTGCCTGGAGTCTAACAACCGACACCGGGGAGCTGTTTTTT. Its translation is CAWSLTTDTGELFF.

This chain uses TRBV10-3 with TRBJ2-1; the D gene is possibly TRBD1 (5 bases). From germline, CDR1 is ENHRY and CDR2 SYGVKD. V was trimmed by 5 bases and J by 7 bases, leaving 9 bases between them. CDR3 length: 12 amino acids. As DNA, the CDR3 is TGTGCCATCAGTAAACAGGAAAATGAGCAGTTCTTC. Translated, it gives CAISKQENEQFF.

This chain uses TRBV7-8 with TRBJ2-5, with D possibly called TRBD1 or TRBD2 (5 bases each). The germline CDR1 and CDR2 sequences are SGHVS and FQNEAQ. CDR3 length: 13 amino acids. V shed 8 bases and J shed 6 bases, with 16 bases lying between them. CDR3 region: CASSSGPGKTQYF. In DNA form, the CDR3 reads TGTGCCAGCTCGTCGGGGCCGGGGAAGACCCAGTACTTC.

This chain joins TRBV5-8 and TRBJ2-3, with D possibly matching TRBD1 (6 bases). CDR3 length equals 15 residues. Trimming stripped 4 bases from V and 5 bases from J, with 17 bases between. Germline V lookup: CDR1 SGHTS, CDR2 YDEGEE. This CDR3 reads CASSVGDRIQDTQYF. The CDR3 bases are TGTGCCAGCAGCGTGGGTGACAGGATACAAGATACGCAGTATTTT.

CDR3 residues: CASSPRVTEKLFF. CDR3 coding DNA: TGTGCCAGCTCGCCCAGGGTAACCGAAAAACTGTTTTTT. The chain combines TRBV18 with TRBJ1-4, with a tentative D call TRBD1 (5 bases). V lost 6 bases, J lost 8 bases, and 13 bases lay in between. Per germline, CDR1 KGHSH and CDR2 LQKENI. This CDR3 is built from 13 residues.

The chain combines TRBV5-4 with TRBJ2-6; possibly TRBD2 for D (6 bases). The CDR3 is 16 residues long. Between the trimmed V and J ends, which lost 2 bases and 1 base, there was a span of 10 bases. The germline V gene has CDR1 SGHNT and CDR2 YYREEE (reference sequence). As DNA, the CDR3 is TGTGCCAGCAGCTTACCAGCGGGTTCTGGGGCCAACGTCCTGACTTTC. Protein sequence: CASSLPAGSGANVLTF.

The V gene is TRBV7-2, the J gene TRBJ2-2; D gene ambiguous. The CDR3 totals 14 residues. Germline CDR1 and CDR2: SGHTA and FQGNSA. Deletions cut 5 bases from V and 5 bases from J, with 12 bases between. The CDR3 region is CASSPTWVTGELFF. The CDR3 DNA is TGTGCCAGCAGCCCCACGTGGGTTACCGGGGAGCTGTTTTTT.